These 2 T cell receptor beta chains were all obtained from the same sample, sequenced in a study of neurological immune-mediated disorders. TCRdb redid the calling of the 5' RACE reads with MiXCR, one entry per CDR3 protein. In the table there are roughly 34,000 distinct CDR3 sequences, about 4.5% of which are singletons. Source material: PBMCs. The origin of the receptors is a man aged 18 to 35 in good health.

This clonotype was found many times. V is TRBV6-6 and J is TRBJ2-3, with TRBD2 matching over 7 bases. V lost 3 bases to trimming and J lost 2 bases; unmatched junction nucleotides: 5. Per the germline V gene, CDR1 is MNHNY and CDR2 is SVGAGI (reference sequence). CDR3 length: 15 amino acids. The CDR3 here is CASSYRGGDTDTQYF. The CDR3 DNA is TGTGCCAGCAGTTATCGCGGGGGAGACACAGATACGCAGTATTTT.

This clonotype was seen ten or more times. The chain joins TRBV7-9 to TRBJ2-7, with D perhaps TRBD1 (6 bases). V was shortened by 8 bases and J by 3 bases, with 8 bases between the two germline ends. Looked up from germline, CDR1 is SEHNR and CDR2 is FQNEAQ (reference sequence). The CDR3 extends over 11 amino acids. The CDR3 nucleotides read TGTGCCAGCCAGGACAGCTACGAGCAGTACTTC. Its translation is CASQDSYEQYF. Drawing the rest from reference TRBV7-9 and TRBJ2-7, the complete variable domain is DTGVSQNPRHKITKRGQNVTFRCDPISEHNRLYWYRQTLGQGPEFLTYFQNEAQLEKSRLLSDRFSAERPKGSFSTLEIQRTEQGDSAMYLCASQDSYEQYFGPGTRLTVT.